This TCR beta chain is drawn from a study of T cells after yellow fever vaccination (dated by TCRdb to between 2018 and 2020). Concerning the study at large: Libraries from fractions with low cell numbers were prepared with the SMART-Seq v4 Ultra Low Input RNA kit. To follow T-cell clones before and after both primary and booster YFV17D yellow fever vaccination, bulk TCR alpha and beta repertoires underwent longitudinal sequencing. Two healthy male donors, one aged 18 to 30 and one aged 30 to 40 years, made up the cohort. Blood samples were taken at several timepoints before and after primary and secondary immunization, and bulk PBMC replicates and cell subsets were isolated.

TCRdb records Illumina NovaSeq 6000 as the sequencer. TCR cDNA was synthesized by 5'RACE template switching, through which a universal primer site and unique molecular identifiers were introduced. Priming for cDNA synthesis came from both the TCR alpha and TCR beta constant segments. Library amplification involved two PCR steps, and the second step added sample barcodes and sequencing adapters. Sequencing of libraries was done on Illumina HiSeq 2500 (2x100 bp) or NovaSeq (2x150 bp). Per the authors' processing: Reads were demultiplexed and collapsed into UMI consensus sequences with MIGEC, and V(D)J alignment was performed with MiXCR. Vaccine-responding clonotypes were identified with edgeR using replicate PBMC samples, with FDR below 0.01 and a log2 fold change above 5 up to day 15 being required. Bulk clonotypes were assigned CD4 or CD8 identity according to which sequenced CD4 or CD8 repertoire held them at higher abundance. The raw public reads went through TCRdb reprocessing: fastp at Q25, MiXCR clone calling, in-frame beta chains kept. One record per CDR3 amino acid sequence lists the most common genes and DNA. The authors' filters were not applied to this entry. Counted in this sample were roughly 350,000 distinct CDR3 sequences; 4.1% of them appeared once. Jointly, the top ten make up 20% to 25% of the sample.

The cysteine opens and the phenylalanine closes a CDR3 of 17 amino acids. Only the CDR3 part of the read is kept: 51 bases, read in frame from the first base. The germline ends are 16 bases apart after V is trimmed by 5 bases and J by 2 bases. The research as a whole found: Most clones expanded after primary vaccination (around 96% of CD4 and roughly 90% of CD8) were re-detected after the booster, suggesting that broad memory maintenance occurred. Computational filtering was required because FACS-sorted repertoires could contain abundant contaminating clonotypes from the bulk population. The secondary T-cell response was found to be weaker but faster than the primary response, with a peak reached on day 5 rather than on day 15. Because the study included only a couple of donors, the extent to which the findings can be generalized is limited. A small share of clonotypes occurred in both CD4 and CD8 compartments, likely arising from convergent recombination.

About this clonotype itself: What antigen it recognizes has not been identified. No per-base quality is available; no much larger clone lies one base away.

The sample's treatment or condition label is to be understood as: live attenuated yellow fever vaccine strain. At each blood-draw timepoint, two biological replicates of bulk PBMCs were obtained. PBMCs were isolated from peripheral blood using a standard Ficoll-Paque protocol. TriZol was used to extract RNA from bulk PBMCs, from CD4 and CD8 fractions, and from dextramer-positive and dextramer-negative fractions. This specimen consisted of PBMCs, obtained 5 days after the yellow fever booster vaccination. The receptor comes from a man younger than 35 who received the YFV17D yellow fever vaccine. This chain is built from TRBV12-3 or TRBV12-4 and TRBJ2-6; no D gene call is confident. For the CDR3, the sequence is CASSVPGFTAGANVLTF. The nucleotides read TGTGCCAGCAGTGTGCCGGGTTTTACGGCTGGGGCCAACGTCCTGACTTTC.